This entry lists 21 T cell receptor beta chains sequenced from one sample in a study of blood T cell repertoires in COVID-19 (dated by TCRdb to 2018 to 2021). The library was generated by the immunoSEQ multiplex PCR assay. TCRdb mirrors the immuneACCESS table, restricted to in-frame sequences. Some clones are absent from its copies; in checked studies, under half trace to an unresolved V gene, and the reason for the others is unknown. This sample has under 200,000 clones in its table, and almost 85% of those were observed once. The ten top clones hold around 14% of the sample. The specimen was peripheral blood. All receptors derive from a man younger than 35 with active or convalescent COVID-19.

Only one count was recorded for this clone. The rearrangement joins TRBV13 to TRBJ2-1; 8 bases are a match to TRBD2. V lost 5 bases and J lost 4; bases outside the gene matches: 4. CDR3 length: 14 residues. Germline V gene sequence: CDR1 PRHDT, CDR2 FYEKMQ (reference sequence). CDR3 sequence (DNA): TGTGCCAGCAGCCGTAGCGGGACTTACAATGAGCAGTTCTTC. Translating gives CASSRSGTYNEQFF.

The CDR3 is CASIRDTANYGYTF. CDR3 coding DNA: TGTGCCAGCATCCGGGACACCGCTAACTATGGCTACACCTTC. The chain recombines TRBV6-6 with TRBJ1-2; weak D call: TRBD1 (6 bases). Germline-derived CDR1 and CDR2 are MNHNY and SVGAGI (reference sequence). V lost 7 bases and J 0 bases, leaving 12 bases between the germline ends. The CDR3 is 14 amino acids.

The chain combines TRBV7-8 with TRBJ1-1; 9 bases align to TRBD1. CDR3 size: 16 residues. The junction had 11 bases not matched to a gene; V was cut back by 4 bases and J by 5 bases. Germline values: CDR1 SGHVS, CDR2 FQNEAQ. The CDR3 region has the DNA TGTGCCAGCAGCTCCCGATTACAGGGGGCCGGGACTGAAGCTTTCTTT. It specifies CASSSRLQGAGTEAFF.

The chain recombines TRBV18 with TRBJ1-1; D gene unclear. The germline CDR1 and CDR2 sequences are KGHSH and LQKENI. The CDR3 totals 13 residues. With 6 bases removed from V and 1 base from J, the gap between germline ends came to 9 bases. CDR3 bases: TGTGCCAGCTCCGGCGGGTCGAACACTGAAGCTTTCTTT. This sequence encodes CASSGGSNTEAFF. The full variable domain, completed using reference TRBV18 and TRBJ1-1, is NAGVMQNPRHLVRRRGQEARLRCSPMKGHSHVYWYRQLPEEGLKFMVYLQKENIIDESGMPKERFSAEFPKEGPSILRIQQVVRGDSAAYFCASSGGSNTEAFFGQGTRLTVV.

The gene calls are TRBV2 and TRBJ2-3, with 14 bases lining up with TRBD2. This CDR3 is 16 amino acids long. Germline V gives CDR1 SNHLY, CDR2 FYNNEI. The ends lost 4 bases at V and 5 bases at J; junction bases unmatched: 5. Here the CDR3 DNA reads TGTGCCAGCAGTGGTACGACTAGCGGGGGGGGAGATACGCAGTATTTT. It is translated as CASSGTTSGGGDTQYF.

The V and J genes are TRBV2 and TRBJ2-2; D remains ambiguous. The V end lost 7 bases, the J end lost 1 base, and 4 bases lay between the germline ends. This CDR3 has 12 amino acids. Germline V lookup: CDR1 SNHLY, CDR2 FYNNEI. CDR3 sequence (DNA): TGTGCCAGCACGAGGAACACCGGGGAGCTGTTTTTT. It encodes CASTRNTGELFF.

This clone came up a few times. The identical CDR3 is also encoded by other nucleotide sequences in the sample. DNA of the CDR3: TGTGCCAGCAGTGAGTGGGACAGGGGAGGCTATGGCTACACCTTC. It specifies CASSEWDRGGYGYTF. This sequence joins TRBV25-1 and TRBJ1-2, with 10 bases aligning to TRBD1. In germline, CDR1 is MGHDK, CDR2 SYGVNS. Trimming took 3 bases from V and 4 from J; bases not matched to a gene: 5. The CDR3 is made up of 15 amino acids.

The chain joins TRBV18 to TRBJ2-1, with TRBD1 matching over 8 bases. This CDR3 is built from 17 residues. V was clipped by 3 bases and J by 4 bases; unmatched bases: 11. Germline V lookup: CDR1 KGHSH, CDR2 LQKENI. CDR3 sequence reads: CASSPKIVGQDYNEQFF. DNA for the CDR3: TGTGCCAGCTCACCGAAAATAGTGGGACAGGATTACAATGAGCAGTTCTTC.

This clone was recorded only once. The CDR3 spells CASRGDGGNTIYF. DNA of the CDR3: TGTGCCAGTCGCGGGGACGGAGGAAACACCATATATTTT. The J gene is TRBJ1-3, the V gene TRBV9, with a tentative D call TRBD1 (5 bases). V was pared by 8 bases and J by 4 bases, with 13 bases between. The CDR3 is 13 residues long. Germline V lookup: CDR1 SGDLS, CDR2 YYNGEE.

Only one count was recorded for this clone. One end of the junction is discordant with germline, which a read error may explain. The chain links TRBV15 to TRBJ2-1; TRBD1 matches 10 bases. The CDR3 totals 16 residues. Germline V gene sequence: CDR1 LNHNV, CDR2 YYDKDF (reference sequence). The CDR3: CATSKEDRGRYNEQFF. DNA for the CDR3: TGTGCCACTAGCAAGGAGGACAGGGGGAGATACAATGAGCAGTTCTTC. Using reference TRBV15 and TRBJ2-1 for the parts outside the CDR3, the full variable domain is DAMVIQNPRYQVTQFGKPVTLSCSQTLNHNVMYWYQQKSSQAPKLLFHYYDKDFNNEADTPDNFQSRRPNTSFCFLDIRSPGLGDTAMYLCATSKEDRGRYNEQFFGPGTRLTVL.

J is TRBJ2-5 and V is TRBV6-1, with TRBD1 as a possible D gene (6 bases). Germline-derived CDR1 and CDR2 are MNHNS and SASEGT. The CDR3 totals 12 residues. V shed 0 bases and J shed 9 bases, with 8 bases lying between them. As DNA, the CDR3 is TGTGCCAGCAGTGAAGCGGACAGAGCCCAGTACTTC. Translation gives CASSEADRAQYF.

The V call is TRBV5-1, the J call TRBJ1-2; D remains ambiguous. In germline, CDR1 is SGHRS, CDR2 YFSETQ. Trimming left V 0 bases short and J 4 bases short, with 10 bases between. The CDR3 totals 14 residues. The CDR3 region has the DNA TGCGCCAGCAGCTTGGAGCGGGGTCTCTATGGCTACACCTTC. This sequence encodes CASSLERGLYGYTF.

The CDR3: CASSSPRRGVNEQFF. CDR3 coding DNA: TGTGCCAGCAGTTCTCCCCGCAGGGGGGTAAATGAGCAGTTCTTC. This chain links TRBV6-5 with TRBJ2-1; D is possibly TRBD1 (7 bases). Looked up from germline, CDR1 is MNHEY and CDR2 is SVGAGI. The CDR3 is made up of 15 amino acids. The V end was cut by 4 bases, the J end by 7 bases, with 17 bases between.

CDR3 sequence: CASSLTGGGNTIYF. CDR3 DNA sequence: TGTGCCAGCAGCTTAACTGGGGGCGGAAACACCATATATTTT. V gene TRBV7-9 combines with J gene TRBJ1-3; tentatively, D is TRBD1 (6 bases). Germline CDR1 SEHNR, CDR2 FQNEAQ (reference sequence). This CDR3 spans 14 amino acids. The ends were cut back, 2 bases at V and 4 bases at J, with 9 bases in the middle.

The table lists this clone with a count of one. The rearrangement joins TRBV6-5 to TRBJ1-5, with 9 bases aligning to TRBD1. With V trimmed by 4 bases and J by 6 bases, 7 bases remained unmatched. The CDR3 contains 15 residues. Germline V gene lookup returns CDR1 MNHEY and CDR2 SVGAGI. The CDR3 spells CASSFRQGGGQPQHF. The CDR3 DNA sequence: TGTGCCAGCAGTTTTAGACAGGGGGGGGGTCAGCCCCAGCATTTT.

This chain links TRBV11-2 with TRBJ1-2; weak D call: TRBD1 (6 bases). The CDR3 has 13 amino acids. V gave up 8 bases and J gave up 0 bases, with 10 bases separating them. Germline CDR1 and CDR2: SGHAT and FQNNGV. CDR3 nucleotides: TGTGCCAGCTCAGGGGAAGCTAACTATGGCTACACCTTC. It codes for CASSGEANYGYTF. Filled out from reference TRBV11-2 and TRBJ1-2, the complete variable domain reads EAGVAQSPRYKIIEKRQSVAFWCNPISGHATLYWYQQILGQGPKLLIQFQNNGVVDDSQLPKDRFSAERLKGVDSTLKIQPAKLEDSAVYLCASSGEANYGYTFGSGTRLTVV.

CDR3 amino acids: CASSLEGTGGIESPLHF. CDR3 coding DNA: TGTGCCAGCAGCTTAGAAGGGACAGGGGGTATCGAGTCACCCCTCCACTTT. The chain employs TRBV7-9 and TRBJ1-6; 11 nucleotides line up with TRBD1. This CDR3 region has 17 residues. After removal of 1 base from V and 10 bases from J, the junction contained 9 bases not matched to a gene. Germline CDR1 and CDR2: SEHNR and FQNEAQ (reference sequence).

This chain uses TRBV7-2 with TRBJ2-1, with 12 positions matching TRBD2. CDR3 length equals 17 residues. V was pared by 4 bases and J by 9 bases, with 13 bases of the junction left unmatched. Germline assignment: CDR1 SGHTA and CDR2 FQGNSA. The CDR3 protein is CASSSVSTSGSSLEQFF. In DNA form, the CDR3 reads TGTGCCAGCAGCTCCGTTTCGACTAGCGGGAGTTCACTTGAGCAGTTCTTC. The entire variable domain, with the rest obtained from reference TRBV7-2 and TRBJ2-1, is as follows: GAGVSQSPSNKVTEKGKDVELRCDPISGHTALYWYRQSLGQGLEFLIYFQGNSAPDKSGLPSDRFSAERTGGSVSTLTIQRTQQEDSAVYLCASSSVSTSGSSLEQFFGPGTRLTVL.

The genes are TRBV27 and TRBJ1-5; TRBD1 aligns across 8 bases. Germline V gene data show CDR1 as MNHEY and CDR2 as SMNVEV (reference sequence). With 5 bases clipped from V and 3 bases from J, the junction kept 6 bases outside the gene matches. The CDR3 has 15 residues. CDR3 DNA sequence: TGTGCCAGCAGTCCCCGGACAGGGATCAATCAGCCCCAGCATTTT. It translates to CASSPRTGINQPQHF.

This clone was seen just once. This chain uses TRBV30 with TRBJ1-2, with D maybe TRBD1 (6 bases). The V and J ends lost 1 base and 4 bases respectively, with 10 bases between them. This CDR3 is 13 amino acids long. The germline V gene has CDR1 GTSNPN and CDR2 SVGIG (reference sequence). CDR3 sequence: CAWSAQGSYGYTF. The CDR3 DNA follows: TGTGCCTGGAGTGCACAGGGAAGCTATGGCTACACCTTC.

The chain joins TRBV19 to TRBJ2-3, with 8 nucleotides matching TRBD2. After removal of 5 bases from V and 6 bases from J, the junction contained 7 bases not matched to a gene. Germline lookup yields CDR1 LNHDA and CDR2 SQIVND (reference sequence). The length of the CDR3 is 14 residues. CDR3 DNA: TGTGCCAGTAGTGTTAGCGGGGAGCTTGATACGCAGTATTTT. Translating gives CASSVSGELDTQYF.